The next 10 T cell receptor beta chains were all read from a single sample in a study of blood T cells in healthy people across ages. PCR was performed a second time for roughly 7 to 12 cycles using a sample-barcoded 5' primer and a J-beta primer mix. Via MiXCR, TCRdb re-called the 5' RACE reads, giving one row per CDR3 protein. This sample carries 850,000 to 950,000 distinct CDR3 sequences, under 30% of them seen once, and the ten largest clones take approximately 15%. Sequenced: blood. The origin of the receptors is a woman aged 80 or over in good health.

This clonotype occurred many times. The V and J genes are TRBV5-1 and TRBJ2-3; 7 bases agree with TRBD2. This CDR3 has 15 residues. Losses at the gene ends were 4 bases for V and 3 bases for J; bases not matched to a gene: 8. Germline V gene lookup returns CDR1 SGHRS and CDR2 YFSETQ. The CDR3 DNA follows: TGCGCCAGCAGCCCCGGGGGAGGGAAGACAGATACGCAGTATTTT. Its translation: CASSPGGGKTDTQYF.

This clonotype was picked up many times. The chain recombines TRBV12-3 or TRBV12-4 with TRBJ1-2; TRBD1 is a possible D gene (6 bases). V dropped 8 bases and J dropped 2 bases, with 9 bases sitting between them. The CDR3 loop spans 12 amino acids. CDR3 nucleotide sequence: TGTGCCAGCCGCGGACAGAACTATGGCTACACCTTC. Encoded protein: CASRGQNYGYTF.

This clonotype has more than one count but fewer than ten. Given a much more abundant clone one base away, this may be a read error. The J gene is TRBJ1-2, the V gene TRBV20-1; the D is unclear. Between the trimmed V and J ends, which lost 1 base and 5 bases, there was a span of 8 bases. Germline V lookup: CDR1 DFQATT, CDR2 SNEGSKA (reference sequence). CDR3 length: 12 amino acids. CDR3 DNA: TGCAGTGCTAGAGCCGCAAGTTATGGCTACACCTTC. This encodes CSARAASYGYTF.

Points on this clonotype: A single base separates this from a much larger clone, so it may be a read error. The J gene is TRBJ2-5, the V gene TRBV7-9; D not certain. Germline CDR1 is SEHNR and CDR2 is FQNEAQ (reference sequence). This CDR3 has 11 residues. V was shortened by 5 bases and J by 9 bases, with 10 bases between the two germline ends. DNA of the CDR3: TGTGCCAGCAGCCTAAGGGTGGCCCAGTACTTC. This translates into CASSLRVAQYF. The full variable domain, completed using reference TRBV7-9 and TRBJ2-5, is DTGVSQNPRHKITKRGQNVTFRCDPISEHNRLYWYRQTLGQGPEFLTYFQNEAQLEKSRLLSDRFSAERPKGSFSTLEIQRTEQGDSAMYLCASSLRVAQYFGPGTRLLVL.

CDR3 loop: CASSGGTIDNEQFF. The CDR3 DNA sequence: TGTGCCAGCAGTGGAGGGACTATTGATAATGAGCAGTTCTTC. The genes are TRBV6-1 and TRBJ2-1, with TRBD2 matching over 7 bases. This CDR3 comprises 14 residues. V was clipped by 4 bases and J by 7 bases; unmatched bases: 7. CDR1 is MNHNS, CDR2 SASEGT, per germline.

This clonotype was recorded at least ten times. This chain connects TRBV12-3 or TRBV12-4 to TRBJ1-1; the D is unclear. Trimming removed 1 base from V and 7 bases from J, with 13 bases in between. The CDR3 is 14 amino acids. The CDR3 is CASSLGGGSSEAFF. Here the CDR3 DNA reads TGTGCCAGCAGTTTAGGAGGAGGGAGCAGTGAAGCTTTCTTT.

V is TRBV4-1 and J is TRBJ2-1, with 7 nucleotides matching TRBD2. CDR3 size: 15 residues. Germline loops: CDR1 MGHRA, CDR2 YSYEKL. The junction had 8 bases not matched to a gene; V was cut back by 0 bases and J by 9 bases. The CDR3 loop is CASSQETSALSEQFF. The CDR3 DNA reads as TGCGCCAGCAGCCAAGAAACTAGCGCCCTCTCTGAGCAGTTCTTC.

This clonotype has at least ten counts. This sequence joins TRBV6-2 or TRBV6-3 and TRBJ2-5, with TRBD1 matching 9 bases. From germline, CDR1 is MNHEY and CDR2 SVGEGT. The length of the CDR3 is 16 residues. With 5 bases clipped from V and 5 bases from J, the junction kept 12 bases outside the gene matches. CDR3 bases: TGTGCCAGCAGTCGCGGCCCGGACAGGGGAGTCGAGACCCAGTACTTC. This codes for CASSRGPDRGVETQYF.

This clonotype was recorded at least ten times. A much larger clone sits a single nucleotide away, making a read error possible. V usage is TRBV12-3 or TRBV12-4 and J usage is TRBJ2-1; D assignment may be TRBD1 or TRBD2 (5 bases each). The J call could be wrong; TRBJ2-7 is a better fit for the DNA end. The CDR3 has 15 residues. Here the CDR3 reads CASSFGQGPYNEQYF. In nucleotides, the CDR3 is TGTGCCAGCAGTTTCGGGCAGGGACCCTACAATGAGCAGTACTTC.

About this clonotype itself: A much larger clone differs by one base, so this may be a read error. The V call is TRBV7-2, the J call TRBJ2-6, with 8 bases aligning to TRBD2. CDR1 is SGHTA and CDR2 is FQGNSA in the germline V gene. This CDR3 region has 17 residues. This chain's CDR3 is CASSLGGGSAGTNVLTF. Written as DNA, the CDR3 is TGTGCCAGCAGCTTAGGCGGGGGGTCGGCTGGGACCAACGTCCTGACTTTC.